This TCR beta chain was found in a study of T cells expressing NK-cell markers. Across the study: Seven sequenced donors out of eight were HCMV-seropositive, one seronegative.

Concerning this clonotype itself: Its antigen is not known.

5'RACE template switching with UMIs generated TCR beta cDNA. TCRdb reworked the 5' RACE reads into one entry per CDR3 protein, no DNA. The sample holds some 150,000 distinct CDR3 sequences. Whole-study findings and limits: What remained unclear was the HCMV specificity of expanded NKG2C+ T cell clones. Where several donors were concerned, these clonotypes also led the CD3+CD56-NKG2C+ fraction.

The source of this sequence is a woman aged 50 to 60 in good health. The sample was blood T cells: a sorted CD56 or NKG2C T cell subset, CD4+ or CD8+ T cells, or bulk PBMC T cells (not recorded which).

This CDR3 is CASGDRGSYEQYF. The chain has TRBV7-9 and TRBJ2-7; TCRdb selects TRBD1, and the lack of DNA leaves this call unchecked. Germline V gene data show CDR1 as SEHNR and CDR2 as FQNEAQ (reference sequence). The CDR3 loop spans 13 amino acids.